This T cell receptor beta chain was sequenced for a study of T-cell memory formation after mild COVID-19. MiXCR, run by TCRdb on the 5' RACE reads, gives a single entry per CDR3 protein. This table has about half a million distinct CDR3 sequences, about 20% appearing once. V gave up 5 bases and J gave up 5 bases; unmatched junction bases: 9. The CDR3 loop spans 15 amino acids. CDR1 is LGHDT and CDR2 is YNNKEL in the germline V gene (reference sequence). Sequenced input: PBMCs or a T cell subset sorted from them (not recorded which). This chain uses TRBV3-1 with TRBJ2-3, with 8 positions matching TRBD2. The source is an adult woman who had mild COVID-19 (a few samples of this study predate the infection). Cell type and time point are not known. The CDR3, as DNA: TGTGCCAGCAGCTCCCCCCCGGGGGGGAGAGATACGCAGTATTTT. It codes for CASSSPPGGRDTQYF.